This entry lists 25 T cell receptor beta chains sequenced from one sample in a study of early T cells in non-severe SARS-CoV-2 infection. TCRdb reanalysed the 5' RACE reads using MiXCR and keeps one entry per CDR3 protein. Among some 63,000 distinct CDR3 sequences, 10% to 15% were seen once, and the ten largest hold approximately 4.7%. Specimen: whole blood. The receptor source for this set is an adult who was a healthcare worker with PCR-confirmed SARS-CoV-2 infection or an uninfected control (not recorded which).

With respect to this clonotype: A much larger clonotype is one base distant, so this may be a read error. The rearrangement links TRBV11-1 to TRBJ1-1; D is ambiguous. CDR3 size: 15 residues. Germline values: CDR1 SGHAT, CDR2 FQDESV (reference sequence). In DNA form, the CDR3 reads TGTGCCAGCAGCTTAAGACGCGGCACCAGCACTAAAGCTTTCTTT. It codes for CASSLRRGTSTKAFF.

This clonotype was detected many times. The V and J genes are TRBV7-9 and TRBJ2-5; 12 bases map to TRBD2. Germline V gene data show CDR1 as SEHNR and CDR2 as FQNEAQ (reference sequence). Losses at the gene ends were 11 bases for V and 3 bases for J; bases not matched to a gene: 13. The CDR3 is 16 amino acids. CDR3 residues: CAATTLASGGEETQYF. CDR3 bases: TGTGCCGCCACCACGTTGGCTAGCGGGGGGGAAGAGACCCAGTACTTC.

This chain connects TRBV20-1 to TRBJ2-2; 8 positions agree with TRBD2. V trimming: 0 bases; J trimming: 1 base; junction bases outside the gene matches: 7. The germline V gene has CDR1 DFQATT and CDR2 SNEGSKA (reference sequence). The length of the CDR3 is 17 residues. CDR3 sequence reads: CSARDPQRGLNTGELFF. The CDR3, as DNA: TGCAGTGCTAGAGACCCCCAGCGGGGGCTGAACACCGGGGAGCTGTTTTTT.

This clonotype turned up a few times. V usage is TRBV18 and J usage is TRBJ1-1; D ambiguous. Germline CDR1 reads KGHSH; CDR2 reads LQKENI. The CDR3 is made up of 14 amino acids. V gave up 2 bases and J gave up 4 bases, with 11 bases separating them. The CDR3 region is CASSPTEIFTEAFF. As DNA, the CDR3 is TGTGCCAGCTCACCAACAGAAATCTTCACTGAAGCTTTCTTT.

This clonotype was counted ten times or more. The gene calls are TRBV7-9 and TRBJ2-5; a weak D match, TRBD1 (6 bases). CDR3 length: 12 amino acids. V dropped 6 bases and J dropped 1 base, with 6 bases sitting between them. CDR1 is SEHNR, CDR2 FQNEAQ, per germline (reference sequence). The CDR3 loop is CASRDSQETQYF. CDR3 coding DNA: TGTGCCAGCAGGGACAGCCAAGAGACCCAGTACTTC. Based on the CDR3 plus reference TRBV7-9 and TRBJ2-5, the full variable domain is DTGVSQNPRHKITKRGQNVTFRCDPISEHNRLYWYRQTLGQGPEFLTYFQNEAQLEKSRLLSDRFSAERPKGSFSTLEIQRTEQGDSAMYLCASRDSQETQYFGPGTRLLVL.

V and J are TRBV4-2 and TRBJ2-7; D uncertain. Germline V gene data show CDR1 as LGHNA and CDR2 as YNFKEQ. Trimming took off 4 bases at V and 0 bases at J, with 16 bases between the two ends. The CDR3 covers 16 residues. The CDR3 region has the DNA TGTGCCAGCAGCCCCGAGGCCTATCAGAGCTCCTACGAGCAGTACTTC. Protein: CASSPEAYQSSYEQYF.

This clonotype was seen repeatedly, ten times or more. The V and J genes are TRBV11-2 and TRBJ2-5; D might be TRBD1 or TRBD2, each matching 5 bases. Per germline, CDR1 SGHAT and CDR2 FQNNGV. Trimming removed 1 base at V and 0 bases at J, with 15 bases between. The CDR3 consists of 17 residues. The CDR3 sequence is CASSLGIRPGHQETQYF. CDR3 nucleotides: TGTGCCAGCAGCTTAGGGATTCGTCCGGGACACCAAGAGACCCAGTACTTC.

This clonotype was observed many times. The gene calls are TRBV9 and TRBJ2-1; TRBD2 matches 12 bases. Germline-derived CDR1 and CDR2 are SGDLS and YYNGEE. CDR3 length equals 17 residues. The junction had 10 bases not matched to a gene; V was cut back by 1 base and J by 8 bases. The CDR3 DNA reads as TGTGCCAGCAGCGTATTCTCTAGCGGGGGGGCCTTCGATGAGCAGTTCTTC. It specifies CASSVFSSGGAFDEQFF.

This clonotype was counted between two and nine times. The chain joins TRBV5-1 to TRBJ2-1, with 11 bases matching TRBD1. Germline values: CDR1 SGHRS, CDR2 YFSETQ. CDR3 length equals 15 residues. The V segment lost 3 bases and the J segment 7 bases; nucleotides outside the gene matches: 6. CDR3 region: CASSSGQGARNEQFF. DNA for the CDR3: TGCGCCAGCAGCTCCGGACAGGGGGCACGGAATGAGCAGTTCTTC. Complete variable domain (other parts from reference TRBV5-1 and TRBJ2-1): KAGVTQTPRYLIKTRGQQVTLSCSPISGHRSVSWYQQTPGQGLQFLFEYFSETQRNKGNFPGRFSGRQFSNSRSEMNVSTLELGDSALYLCASSSGQGARNEQFFGPGTRLTVL.

The J gene is TRBJ1-1, the V gene TRBV12-3 or TRBV12-4; unclear D gene. The CDR3 is 13 amino acids. Trimming took 6 bases from V and 0 from J, leaving 8 bases between them. CDR3 in amino acids: CASRGGLNTEAFF. The CDR3 DNA is TGTGCCAGCAGGGGTGGGCTGAACACTGAAGCTTTCTTT.

This clonotype appeared many times. V gene TRBV2 combines with J gene TRBJ1-4, with a tentative D call TRBD1 (6 bases). Germline V gives CDR1 SNHLY, CDR2 FYNNEI. V lost 3 bases, J lost 4 bases, and 9 bases lay in between. The CDR3 sequence is 14 residues long. The CDR3 loop reads CASSDDRFNEKLFF. CDR3 coding DNA: TGTGCCAGCAGTGATGACAGGTTTAATGAAAAACTGTTTTTT.

This clonotype was detected many times. The rearrangement joins TRBV6-1 to TRBJ2-5; a possible D gene is TRBD2 (7 bases). Germline V gene sequence: CDR1 MNHNS, CDR2 SASEGT. This CDR3 spans 15 amino acids. Between the trimmed V and J ends, which lost 6 bases and 4 bases, there was a span of 18 bases. The CDR3 spells CASRLGGPGGETQYF. In DNA form, the CDR3 reads TGTGCCAGCAGGTTGGGGGGGCCGGGTGGAGAGACCCAGTACTTC.

Many counts were recorded for this clonotype. This CDR3 is CASSLFGTGVRNEQFF. In nucleotides, the CDR3 is TGCGCCAGCAGCTTGTTCGGGACAGGGGTCCGAAATGAGCAGTTCTTC. V is TRBV5-1 and J is TRBJ2-1, with 10 bases aligning to TRBD1. With V trimmed by 1 base and J by 7 bases, 8 bases remained unmatched. There are 16 residues in the CDR3. Germline CDR1 is SGHRS and CDR2 is YFSETQ. Full variable domain (missing parts from reference TRBV5-1 and TRBJ2-1): KAGVTQTPRYLIKTRGQQVTLSCSPISGHRSVSWYQQTPGQGLQFLFEYFSETQRNKGNFPGRFSGRQFSNSRSEMNVSTLELGDSALYLCASSLFGTGVRNEQFFGPGTRLTVL.

This clonotype has at least ten counts. This chain joins TRBV7-2 and TRBJ2-7, with D perhaps matching TRBD1 or TRBD2 (6 bases each). Between the trimmed V and J ends, which lost 4 bases and 5 bases, there was a span of 12 bases. The germline CDR1 and CDR2 sequences are SGHTA and FQGNSA. This CDR3 has 13 residues. The CDR3 protein is CASSSEGGNEQYF. In DNA form, the CDR3 reads TGTGCCAGCAGCTCCGAGGGGGGCAACGAGCAGTACTTC. The variable domain in full, completed from reference TRBV7-2 and TRBJ2-7, reads GAGVSQSPSNKVTEKGKDVELRCDPISGHTALYWYRQSLGQGLEFLIYFQGNSAPDKSGLPSDRFSAERTGGSVSTLTIQRTQQEDSAVYLCASSSEGGNEQYFGPGTRLTVT.

The J gene is TRBJ2-5, the V gene TRBV10-2; D not certain. The V gene's germline CDR1 is WSHSY and CDR2 SAAADI. CDR3 length equals 12 residues. V shed 7 bases and J shed 2 bases, with 8 bases lying between them. The CDR3 spells CASTGRQETQYF. CDR3 sequence (DNA): TGCGCCAGCACTGGCCGACAAGAGACCCAGTACTTC.

This clonotype occurred many times. V and J are TRBV12-3 or TRBV12-4 and TRBJ1-1, with D perhaps matching TRBD1 (5 bases). This CDR3 comprises 15 residues. Trimming removed 4 bases at V and 0 bases at J, with 12 bases between. CDR3 region: CASSSGLLMNTEAFF. The CDR3 nucleotides are TGTGCCAGCAGTTCGGGACTGCTCATGAACACTGAAGCTTTCTTT.

This clonotype was seen repeatedly, ten times or more. The chain has TRBV20-1 and TRBJ1-3; perhaps TRBD1 as D (5 bases). Germline CDR1 is DFQATT and CDR2 is SNEGSKA (reference sequence). The CDR3 runs to 13 residues. Between the trimmed V and J ends, which lost 3 bases and 4 bases, there was a span of 10 bases. For the CDR3, the DNA is TGCAGTGCTAGCCCGGGACGGGGAAACACCATATATTTT. This gives the protein CSASPGRGNTIYF.

This clonotype was counted at least ten times. This chain links TRBV29-1 with TRBJ1-1; no reliable D call. The CDR3 spans 14 residues. The germline V gene encodes CDR1 SQVTM and CDR2 ANQGSEA. The ends were cut back, 4 bases at V and 1 base at J, with 13 bases in the middle. The CDR3 bases are TGCAGCGTTGGTATTTTGCGGGGGAACACTGAAGCTTTCTTT. Amino acid sequence: CSVGILRGNTEAFF.

Concerning this clonotype itself: This sequence may be a read error, since a much larger clone differs from it by one base. V usage is TRBV29-1 and J usage is TRBJ1-1, with 7 bases identical to TRBD1. Looked up from germline, CDR1 is SQVTM and CDR2 is ANQGSEA. The V and J ends lost 7 bases and 7 bases, in that order; junction bases with no gene match: 15. The CDR3 runs 14 residues. CDR3 protein: CSASTDRVSLEAFF. In DNA, the CDR3 is TGCAGCGCCTCAACAGACAGGGTATCGCTTGAAGCTTTCTTT.

The chain is built from TRBV3-1 and TRBJ2-1; no definite D call. There are 14 residues in the CDR3. From germline, CDR1 is LGHDT and CDR2 YNNKEL (reference sequence). Deletions cut 0 bases from V and 4 bases from J, with 7 bases between. The CDR3 sequence is CASSQETVYNEQFF. Here the CDR3 DNA reads TGTGCCAGCAGCCAAGAGACGGTATACAATGAGCAGTTCTTC.

This clonotype has ten or more counts. The chain carries TRBV6-7 and TRBJ2-7; 8 bases are shared with TRBD1. TRBV6-7 is an open reading frame whose function is uncertain. This CDR3 has 18 residues. The ends lost 0 bases at V and 4 bases at J; junction bases unmatched: 14. The CDR3 protein is CASSYSAHDRGGFYEQYF. Written as DNA, the CDR3 is TGTGCCAGCAGTTACTCGGCACATGACAGGGGAGGATTTTACGAGCAGTACTTC.

Many counts were recorded for this clonotype. V gene TRBV4-3 combines with J gene TRBJ2-2, with D unclear. The CDR3 has 14 residues. The V end was cut by 1 base, the J end by 1 base, with 4 bases between. The germline gives CDR1 LGHNA, CDR2 YSLEER. CDR3 DNA sequence: TGCGCCAGCAGCCAAGTAGAGAACACCGGGGAGCTGTTTTTT. Its protein is CASSQVENTGELFF.

In this sample, this clonotype turned up many times. The chain is built from TRBV5-1 and TRBJ2-5, with 8 bases identical to TRBD1. CDR3 length equals 16 residues. Germline V gene data show CDR1 as SGHRS and CDR2 as YFSETQ. J lost 2 bases, V lost 1 base, and 7 bases had no gene match. The CDR3 region has the DNA TGCGCCAGCAGCTTGAACCAGGGGGCGCGACAAGAGACCCAGTACTTC. Translating it yields CASSLNQGARQETQYF.

This chain joins TRBV12-3 or TRBV12-4 and TRBJ1-3, with no clear D. The CDR3 consists of 13 residues. Trimming cost V 1 base and J 5 bases, with 6 bases left between them. The CDR3 here is CASSLDRRNTIYF. The DNA for the CDR3 is TGTGCCAGCAGTTTAGACCGCCGAAACACCATATATTTT.

This clonotype was found many times. The CDR3 DNA follows: TGCAGCGCTTCCCTCCGGGACACCGCAAATGAGCAGTTCTTC. It is translated as CSASLRDTANEQFF. The chain joins TRBV29-1 to TRBJ2-1; the D gene is possibly TRBD1 (6 bases). Germline assignment: CDR1 SQVTM and CDR2 ANQGSEA. Between the trimmed V and J ends, which lost 7 bases and 7 bases, there was a span of 20 bases. The CDR3 has 14 residues.